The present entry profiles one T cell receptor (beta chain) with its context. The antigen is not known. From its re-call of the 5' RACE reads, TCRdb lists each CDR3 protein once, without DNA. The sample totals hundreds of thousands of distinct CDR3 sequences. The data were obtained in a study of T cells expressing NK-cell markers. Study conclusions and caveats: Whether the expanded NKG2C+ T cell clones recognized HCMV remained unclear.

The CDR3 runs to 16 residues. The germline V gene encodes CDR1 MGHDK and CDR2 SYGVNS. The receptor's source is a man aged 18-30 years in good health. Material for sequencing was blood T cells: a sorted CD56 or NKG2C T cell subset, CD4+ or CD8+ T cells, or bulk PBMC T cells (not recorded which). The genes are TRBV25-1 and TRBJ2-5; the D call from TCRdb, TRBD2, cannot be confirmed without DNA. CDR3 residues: CASSELKTSGTETQYF.